This T cell receptor beta chain was sequenced for a study of blood T cell repertoires in COVID-19. The CDR3 has 18 amino acids. With 4 bases clipped from V and 1 base from J, the junction kept 14 bases outside the gene matches. Germline CDR1 reads MNHNS; CDR2 reads SASEGT. The cohort comprised adults aged 18 to 89 years residing in 20 to 30 US areas. Using immunoSEQ multiplex PCR, the repertoire was profiled, and TCRdb retains in-frame clones only, with some absent. The data hold about 280,000 clones, with roughly four fifths observed a single time. The sequence was obtained from a man aged 40-50 years who had been exposed to COVID-19. J is TRBJ2-3 and V is TRBV6-1, with 7 positions matching TRBD1. Sequenced material: PBMCs or T cells enriched from blood (not recorded which). The CDR3 DNA reads TGTGCCAGCAGTGGGTACTCGAGGGGGCTGCGAGGCACAGATACGCAGTATTTT. Translation gives CASSGYSRGLRGTDTQYF.